The rows below give T cell receptor beta chains drawn from one sample of a study of shared clonotypes between healthy human individuals. Sequenced by immunoSEQ multiplex PCR; TCRdb stores in-frame clones only, minus some. The sample contains approximately 2.5 million clones, over 85% of which appear only once. What was sequenced was naive CD4+ T cells sorted from blood. These receptors were obtained from a man aged 18 to 30 in good health. Each CDR3 is given with its conserved first and last residue. D genes are given only for firm matches. The size entry is marked missing in some rows and otherwise reads once, few, many or a size class.

D	size	V	J	CDR3	DNA
.	.	TRBV6-1	TRBJ1-1	CASRGAGTEAFF	TGTGCCAGCAGAGGGGCGGGCACTGAAGCTTTCTTT
TRBD2	.	TRBV9	TRBJ2-3	CASSWSGGHTDTQYF	TGTGCCAGCAGTTGGAGCGGGGGTCACACAGATACGCAGTATTTT
TRBD1	.	TRBV29-1	TRBJ2-7	CSVGTVYEQYF	TGCAGCGTGGGGACAGTTTACGAGCAGTACTTC
.	.	TRBV19	TRBJ2-7	CASRRGIQYEQYF	TGTGCCAGTAGGAGAGGGATTCAGTACGAGCAGTACTTC
.	.	TRBV7-9	TRBJ1-4	CASSIPSGVNEKLFF	TGTGCCAGCAGTATACCGTCAGGGGTTAATGAAAAACTGTTTTTT
.	.	TRBV9	TRBJ2-7	CASSKQGAGSYEQYF	TGTGCCAGCAGCAAACAGGGTGCTGGGTCCTACGAGCAGTACTTC
TRBD2	.	TRBV2	TRBJ2-5	CASKGGLAQETQYF	TGTGCCAGCAAGGGAGGGTTAGCCCAAGAGACCCAGTACTTC
TRBD1	.	TRBV28	TRBJ2-2	CASSYYGTGYTGELFF	TGTGCCAGCAGTTACTACGGGACAGGGTATACCGGGGAGCTGTTTTTT
.	.	TRBV28	TRBJ2-7	CASTPRVRGSLEQYF	TGTGCCAGCACCCCGAGGGTCCGGGGATCTCTCGAGCAGTACTTC
TRBD1	.	TRBV5-1	TRBJ2-7	CASSSEPIAGGGYEQYF	TGCGCCAGCAGCTCGGAACCCATAGCAGGGGGCGGGTACGAGCAGTACTTC
.	.	TRBV11-3	TRBJ2-3	CASSLVRWPIGRPGTDTQYF	TGTGCCAGCAGCTTAGTTAGGTGGCCAATTGGTCGTCCGGGCACAGATACGCAGTATTTT
.	.	TRBV27	TRBJ2-2	CASSLFRTNTGELFF	TGTGCCAGCAGCTTATTCAGGACGAACACCGGGGAGCTGTTTTTT
.	.	TRBV27	TRBJ2-3	CASSSHDNSKEYF	TGTGCCAGCAGTTCTCACGATAATAGCAAGGAGTATTTT
.	.	TRBV18	TRBJ2-1	CASSPRGTNREQFF	TGTGCCAGCTCACCACGGGGGACGAACCGCGAGCAGTTCTTC
.	.	TRBV30	TRBJ2-1	CAWSLSLENEQFF	TGTGCCTGGAGTTTGTCACTGGAAAATGAGCAGTTCTTC
.	.	TRBV19	TRBJ2-7	CASSPPGFSYEQYF	TGTGCCAGTAGTCCGCCCGGGTTCTCCTACGAGCAGTACTTC
.	.	TRBV6-5	TRBJ2-2	CASTAVNTGELFF	TGTGCCAGCACAGCGGTGAACACCGGGGAGCTGTTTTTT
.	.	TRBV2	TRBJ2-3	CASATVAPTDTQYF	TGTGCCAGCGCTACGGTGGCCCCCACAGATACGCAGTATTTT
.	.	TRBV13	TRBJ2-2	CASSLKGANTGELFF	TGTGCCAGCAGCCTGAAAGGAGCGAACACCGGGGAGCTGTTTTTT
.	.	TRBV5-6	TRBJ1-5	CASSSQGDNQPQHF	TGTGCCAGCAGCTCACAGGGTGACAATCAGCCCCAGCATTTT
TRBD2	.	TRBV5-1	TRBJ2-7	CASSLAAGGPDEQYF	TGCGCCAGCAGCTTGGCTGCGGGGGGGCCGGACGAGCAGTACTTC
.	once	TRBV6-1	TRBJ1-6	CASRSTGSYNSPLHF	TGTGCCAGCAGATCGACAGGATCCTATAATTCACCCCTCCACTTT
TRBD1	.	TRBV18	TRBJ2-7	CASSSQTGGGEQYF	TGTGCCAGCTCATCTCAGACAGGGGGCGGCGAGCAGTACTTC
TRBD1	.	TRBV5-8	TRBJ2-7	CASSRTGQGSTYEQYF	TGTGCCAGCAGCCGGACGGGACAGGGGTCCACCTACGAGCAGTACTTC
.	.	TRBV18	TRBJ2-1	CASSPPEVKRSSYNEQFF	TGTGCCAGCTCACCGCCCGAGGTGAAGCGGAGCTCCTACAATGAGCAGTTCTTC
TRBD1	few	TRBV7-9	TRBJ1-4	CASSLGTGNEKLFF	TGTGCCAGCAGCTTAGGGACAGGGAATGAAAAACTGTTTTTT
TRBD2	.	TRBV9	TRBJ2-7	CASSVGIAGATYEQYF	TGTGCCAGCAGCGTAGGGATAGCGGGAGCCACCTACGAGCAGTACTTC
.	.	TRBV14	TRBJ1-2	CASSQAPGYGYTF	TGTGCCAGCAGCCAAGCTCCGGGCTATGGCTACACCTTC
.	.	TRBV7-9	TRBJ1-2	CASSRRLGRGVHGYTF	TGTGCCAGCAGCCGACGGCTGGGCAGGGGCGTCCATGGCTACACCTTC
.	.	TRBV7-2	TRBJ1-2	CASSPGQSYGYTF	TGTGCCAGCAGCCCCGGACAGTCCTATGGCTACACCTTC
.	.	TRBV11-2	TRBJ1-2	CASSFPGLGYGYTF	TGTGCCAGCAGCTTCCCCGGGTTGGGCTATGGCTACACCTTC
TRBD2	.	TRBV6-1	TRBJ2-7	CASSGLAGPYEQYF	TGTGCCAGCAGTGGTCTAGCGGGGCCCTACGAGCAGTACTTC
.	.	TRBV15	TRBJ2-1	CATRGLGESSYNEQFF	TGTGCCACCAGAGGGCTAGGGGAAAGCTCCTACAATGAGCAGTTCTTC
TRBD1	.	TRBV7-8	TRBJ2-7	CASSSPSGGQGKYEQYF	TGTGCCAGCAGTTCCCCCTCGGGGGGACAGGGGAAATACGAGCAGTACTTC
TRBD1	.	TRBV10-3	TRBJ1-2	CAISESRGGQGDYGYTF	TGTGCCATCAGTGAGTCGCGCGGCGGACAGGGAGACTATGGCTACACCTTC
.	.	TRBV5-6	TRBJ2-5	CASSPETRARETQYF	TGTGCCAGCAGCCCCGAGACTAGGGCGCGAGAGACCCAGTACTTC
.	once	TRBV7-2	TRBJ2-5	CASSSAGQTQYF	TGTGCCAGCAGCAGCGCGGGGCAGACCCAGTACTTC
.	.	TRBV5-6	TRBJ2-7	CASSSHKGSSYEQYF	TGTGCCAGCAGCTCACACAAGGGAAGCTCCTACGAGCAGTACTTC
.	.	TRBV14	TRBJ2-3	CASSQDIHSRTDTQYF	TGTGCCAGCAGCCAAGACATCCACTCCCGCACAGATACGCAGTATTTT
TRBD1	.	TRBV6-6	TRBJ2-7	CASSYDRVRKVGEQYF	TGTGCCAGCAGTTACGACAGGGTGAGGAAGGTTGGCGAGCAGTACTTC
.	.	TRBV28	TRBJ1-4	CASSLGSLLGKLFF	TGTGCCAGCAGTTTAGGTTCCCTTTTAGGAAAACTGTTTTTT
.	.	TRBV5-1	TRBJ2-7	CASSLTGTPSYEQYF	TGCGCCAGCAGCTTAACAGGGACCCCTTCCTACGAGCAGTACTTC
TRBD2	.	TRBV7-2	TRBJ2-1	CASSLTLAGVEQFF	TGTGCCAGCAGCTTAACGCTAGCGGGAGTTGAGCAGTTCTTC
.	once	TRBV6-1	TRBJ1-4	CASAGATNEKLFF	TGTGCCAGCGCGGGTGCAACTAATGAAAAACTGTTTTTT
.	.	TRBV30	TRBJ1-6	CAWSESYNSPLHF	TGTGCCTGGAGTGAATCCTATAATTCACCCCTCCACTTT
.	.	TRBV28	TRBJ1-5	CASSLNRDNQPQHF	TGTGCCAGCAGTTTAAACAGGGACAATCAGCCCCAGCATTTT
TRBD1	.	TRBV19	TRBJ2-7	CASSKGTGTPQYPYEQYF	TGTGCCAGTAGTAAGGGGACAGGGACCCCTCAATATCCTTACGAGCAGTACTTC
TRBD2	.	TRBV11-2	TRBJ2-3	CASSSLAPNKGTDTQYF	TGTGCCAGCAGCTCACTAGCGCCGAACAAAGGGACAGATACGCAGTATTTT